This T cell receptor (beta chain) was identified during a study of T cell responses to AZD1222 COVID-19 vaccine. Study-wide findings and caveats: Targets within unmutated variant regions were reportedly found for nearly half of spike-specific TCRs. White British people made up most donors, females outnumbered males, and clonal diversity was possibly underestimated. Spike-wide coverage was observed for vaccine-associated CD4 TCRs, with dominant responses at 160-218 and 743-854.

In regard to this clone: No antigen is known for it.

This CDR3 is 14 amino acids long. J lost 9 bases, V lost 4 bases, and 12 bases had no gene match. Germline CDR1 SQVTM, CDR2 ANQGSEA. Second-dose intervals near 4 or 12 weeks were combined. Generated by immunoSEQ multiplex PCR, the TCRdb table keeps only in-frame clones and is missing some. The sample yields 140,000 or so clones, 88% seen once. V usage is TRBV29-1 and J usage is TRBJ2-1, with 7 bases lining up with TRBD1. The sample in question was peripheral blood, obtained 28 days after the second AZD1222 dose. The sequence derives from an adult who received the AZD1222 COVID-19 vaccine. CDR3 residues: CSVVGTDLFGEQFF. DNA for the CDR3: TGCAGCGTTGTGGGGACAGACTTATTCGGTGAGCAGTTCTTC.